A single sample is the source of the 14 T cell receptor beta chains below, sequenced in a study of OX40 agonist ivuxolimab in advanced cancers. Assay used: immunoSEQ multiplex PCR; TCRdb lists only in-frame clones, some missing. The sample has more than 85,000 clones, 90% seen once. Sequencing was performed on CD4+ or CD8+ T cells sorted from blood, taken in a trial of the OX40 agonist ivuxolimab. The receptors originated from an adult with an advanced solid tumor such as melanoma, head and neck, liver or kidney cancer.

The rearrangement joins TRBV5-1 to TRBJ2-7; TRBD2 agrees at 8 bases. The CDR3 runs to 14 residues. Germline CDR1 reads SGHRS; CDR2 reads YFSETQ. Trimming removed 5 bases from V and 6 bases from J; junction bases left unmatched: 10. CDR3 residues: CASSEAGASREQYF. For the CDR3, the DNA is TGCGCCAGCAGTGAAGCGGGAGCCTCCCGCGAGCAGTACTTC.

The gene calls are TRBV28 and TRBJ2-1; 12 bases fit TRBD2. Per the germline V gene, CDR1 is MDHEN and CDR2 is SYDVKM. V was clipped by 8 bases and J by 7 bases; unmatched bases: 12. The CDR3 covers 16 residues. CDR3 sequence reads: CASLAGGPFEVNEQFF. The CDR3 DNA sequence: TGTGCCAGCCTAGCGGGAGGGCCTTTTGAGGTAAATGAGCAGTTCTTC. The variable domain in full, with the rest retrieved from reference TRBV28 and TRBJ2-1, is DVKVTQSSRYLVKRTGEKVFLECVQDMDHENMFWYRQDPGLGLRLIYFSYDVKMKEKGDIPEGYSVSREKKERFSLILESASTNQTSMYLCASLAGGPFEVNEQFFGPGTRLTVL.

CDR3 nucleotide sequence: TGTGCCTGGAGTGTACAAAGGACTAGCGGGGCCTACAATGAGCAGTTCTTC. Amino acid sequence: CAWSVQRTSGAYNEQFF. This chain connects TRBV30 to TRBJ2-1; TRBD2 matches 12 bases. With 0 bases clipped from V and 2 bases from J, the junction kept 5 bases outside the gene matches. The CDR3 loop spans 17 amino acids. CDR1 and CDR2 from the germline V gene are GTSNPN and SVGIG (reference sequence).

The CDR3 bases are TGCAGCGTGGCGACTAGCGGGCCCAAAGAGACCCAGTACTTC. Translation gives CSVATSGPKETQYF. The V gene is TRBV29-1, the J gene TRBJ2-5, with 10 bases matching TRBD2. The CDR3 has 14 amino acids. Germline loops: CDR1 SQVTM, CDR2 ANQGSEA. J gave up 3 bases and V 6 bases, and 7 bases lay outside the gene matches. Looking up the rest from reference TRBV29-1 and TRBJ2-5 gives the full variable domain: SAVISQKPSRDICQRGTSLTIQCQVDSQVTMMFWYRQQPGQSLTLIATANQGSEATYESGFVIDKFPISRPNLTFSTLTVSNMSPEDSSIYLCSVATSGPKETQYFGPGTRLLVL.

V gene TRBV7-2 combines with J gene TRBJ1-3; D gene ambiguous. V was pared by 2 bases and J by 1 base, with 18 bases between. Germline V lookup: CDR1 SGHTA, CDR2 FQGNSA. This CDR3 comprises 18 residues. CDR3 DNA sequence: TGTGCCAGCAGCTTAATTTTGGCACCCAGCGCGTCTGGAAACACCATATATTTT. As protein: CASSLILAPSASGNTIYF.

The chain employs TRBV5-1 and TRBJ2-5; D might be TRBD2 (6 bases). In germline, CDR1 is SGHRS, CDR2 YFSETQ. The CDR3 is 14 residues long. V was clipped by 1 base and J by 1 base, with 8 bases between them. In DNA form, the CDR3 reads TGCGCCAGCAGCTTGTTGGGGGGCCAAGAGACCCAGTACTTC. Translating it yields CASSLLGGQETQYF.

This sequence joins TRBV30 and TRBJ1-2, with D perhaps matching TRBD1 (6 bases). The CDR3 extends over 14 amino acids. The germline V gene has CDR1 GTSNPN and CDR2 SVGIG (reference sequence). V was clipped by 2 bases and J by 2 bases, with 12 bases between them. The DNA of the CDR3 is TGTGCCTGGAGTAGGACGCAGGGGAACTATGGCTACACCTTC. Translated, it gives CAWSRTQGNYGYTF.

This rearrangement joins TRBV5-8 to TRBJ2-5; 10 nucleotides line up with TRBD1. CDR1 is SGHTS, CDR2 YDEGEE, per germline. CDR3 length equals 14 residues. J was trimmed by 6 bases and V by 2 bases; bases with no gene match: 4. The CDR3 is CASSLDRGRQTQYF. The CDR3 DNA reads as TGTGCCAGCAGCTTAGACAGGGGGCGGCAGACCCAGTACTTC.

CDR3 coding DNA: TGTGCCATCAGTAAAAGCACCGGGAGCAACACCGGGGAGCTGTTTTTT. Amino acid sequence: CAISKSTGSNTGELFF. The V and J genes are TRBV10-3 and TRBJ2-2; tentatively, D is TRBD2 (6 bases). Trimming left V 5 bases short and J 2 bases short, with 15 bases between. CDR3 length: 16 amino acids. CDR1 and CDR2 from the germline V gene are ENHRY and SYGVKD.

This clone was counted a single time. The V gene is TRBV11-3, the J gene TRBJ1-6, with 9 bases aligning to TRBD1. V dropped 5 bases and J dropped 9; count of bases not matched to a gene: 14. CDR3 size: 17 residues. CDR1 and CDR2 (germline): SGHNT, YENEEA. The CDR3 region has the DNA TGTGCCAGCAGCCGACCTCCGTCGGGGACAGGGATTTCACCCCTCCACTTT. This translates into CASSRPPSGTGISPLHF.

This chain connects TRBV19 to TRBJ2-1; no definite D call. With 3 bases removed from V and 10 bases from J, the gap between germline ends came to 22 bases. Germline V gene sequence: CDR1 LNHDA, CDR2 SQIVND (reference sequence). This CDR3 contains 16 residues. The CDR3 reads CASSIDLSLGNLEQFF. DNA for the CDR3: TGTGCCAGTAGTATCGATCTGAGCCTGGGGAATCTCGAGCAGTTCTTC. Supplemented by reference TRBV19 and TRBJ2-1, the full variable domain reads DGGITQSPKYLFRKEGQNVTLSCEQNLNHDAMYWYRQDPGQGLRLIYYSQIVNDFQKGDIAEGYSVSREKKESFPLTVTSAQKNPTAFYLCASSIDLSLGNLEQFFGPGTRLTVL.

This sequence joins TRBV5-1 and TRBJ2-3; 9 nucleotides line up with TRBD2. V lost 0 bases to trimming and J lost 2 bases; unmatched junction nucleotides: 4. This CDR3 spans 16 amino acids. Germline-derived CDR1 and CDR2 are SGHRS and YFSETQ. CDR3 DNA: TGCGCCAGCAGCTTGGCGGGACTAGCCTACACAGATACGCAGTATTTT. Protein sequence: CASSLAGLAYTDTQYF.

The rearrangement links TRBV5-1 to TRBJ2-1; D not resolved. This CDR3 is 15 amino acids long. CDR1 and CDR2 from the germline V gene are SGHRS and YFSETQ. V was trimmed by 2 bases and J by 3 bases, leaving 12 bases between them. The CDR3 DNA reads TGCGCCAGCAGCTTTGTATACGGATTCTACAATGAGCAGTTCTTC. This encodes CASSFVYGFYNEQFF.

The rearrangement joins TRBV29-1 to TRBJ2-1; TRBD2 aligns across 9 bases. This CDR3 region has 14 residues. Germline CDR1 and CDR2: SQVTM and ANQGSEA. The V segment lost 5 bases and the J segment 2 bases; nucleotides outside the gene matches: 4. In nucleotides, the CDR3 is TGCAGCGTTCTCGCGGGAGGGGCCTACAATGAGCAGTTCTTC. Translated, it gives CSVLAGGAYNEQFF.